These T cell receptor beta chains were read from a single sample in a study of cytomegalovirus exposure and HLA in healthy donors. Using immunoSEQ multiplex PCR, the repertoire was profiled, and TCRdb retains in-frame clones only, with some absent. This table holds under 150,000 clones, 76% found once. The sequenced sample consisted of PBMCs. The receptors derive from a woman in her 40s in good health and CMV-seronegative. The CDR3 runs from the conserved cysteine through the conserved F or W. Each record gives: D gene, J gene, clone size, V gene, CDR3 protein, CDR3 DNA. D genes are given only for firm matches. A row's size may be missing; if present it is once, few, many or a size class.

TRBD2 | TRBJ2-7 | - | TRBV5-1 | CASSLASGGAYEQYF | TGCGCCAGCAGCTTGGCTAGCGGGGGGGCCTACGAGCAGTACTTC
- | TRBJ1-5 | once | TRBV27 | CASSFRRGNQPQHF | TGTGCCAGCAGTTTTCGCAGGGGCAATCAGCCCCAGCATTTT
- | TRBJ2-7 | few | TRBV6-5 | CASSYSTPSYEQYF | TGTGCCAGCAGTTACTCGACTCCTAGCTACGAGCAGTACTTC
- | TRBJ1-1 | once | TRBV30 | CAWAALNTEAFF | TGTGCCTGGGCGGCCCTGAACACTGAAGCTTTCTTT
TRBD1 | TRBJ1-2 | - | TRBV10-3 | CAISEDRALTF | TGTGCCATCAGTGAGGACAGGGCACTCACCTTC
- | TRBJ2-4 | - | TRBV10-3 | CATGVGEDIQYF | TGTGCCACGGGGGTGGGCGAGGACATTCAGTACTTC
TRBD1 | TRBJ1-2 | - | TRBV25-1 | CASSDRDRANGYTF | TGTGCCAGCAGCGACCGGGACAGGGCCAATGGCTACACCTTC
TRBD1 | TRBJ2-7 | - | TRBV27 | CASSYWDRVPEQYF | TGTGCCAGCAGTTACTGGGACAGGGTTCCCGAGCAGTACTTC
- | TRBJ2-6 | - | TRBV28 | CASSSEGLSGANVLTF | TGTGCCAGCAGTTCGGAGGGGCTCTCTGGGGCCAACGTCCTGACTTTC
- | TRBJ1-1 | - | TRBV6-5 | CASSVTGGTEAFF | TGTGCCAGCAGCGTAACGGGGGGCACTGAAGCTTTCTTT
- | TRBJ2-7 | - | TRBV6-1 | CASTPTEAVGEQYF | TGTGCCAGCACCCCGACCGAGGCTGTAGGCGAGCAGTACTTC
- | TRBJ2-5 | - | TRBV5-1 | CASSLNGGLAAETQYF | TGCGCCAGCAGCTTGAACGGGGGACTGGCGGCAGAGACCCAGTACTTC
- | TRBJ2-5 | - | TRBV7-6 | CASSPVRGILQETQYF | TGTGCCAGCAGCCCAGTCCGGGGGATCCTCCAAGAGACCCAGTACTTC
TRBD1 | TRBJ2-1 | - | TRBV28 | CASSALSGQSKGNEQFF | TGTGCCAGCAGTGCGCTCTCGGGACAGAGTAAGGGCAATGAGCAGTTCTTC
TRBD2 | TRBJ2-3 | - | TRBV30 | CAWNLAGGGDTQYF | TGTGCCTGGAACCTAGCGGGGGGAGGGGATACGCAGTATTTT
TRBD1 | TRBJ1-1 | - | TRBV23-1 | CASSQRDRPMNTEAFF | TGCGCCAGCAGTCAAAGGGACAGGCCTATGAACACTGAAGCTTTCTTT
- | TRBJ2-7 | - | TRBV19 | CASSIVSEARYEQYF | TGTGCCAGTAGTATTGTGTCCGAAGCCCGCTACGAGCAGTACTTC
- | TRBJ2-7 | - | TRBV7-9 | CASSSVLGTSIDGPSEQYF | TGTGCCAGCAGCTCCGTTCTAGGGACATCGATTGATGGGCCATCCGAGCAGTACTTC
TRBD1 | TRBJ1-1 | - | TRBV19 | CASSTGDRAWVTEAFF | TGTGCCAGTAGTACGGGGGACAGGGCATGGGTCACTGAAGCTTTCTTT
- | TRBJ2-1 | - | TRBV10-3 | CAISESQGAYNEQFF | TGTGCCATCAGTGAGTCGCAAGGGGCCTACAATGAGCAGTTCTTC
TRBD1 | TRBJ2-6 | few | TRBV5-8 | CASSLSFRGRWGAGANVLTF | TGTGCCAGCAGCTTAAGTTTCAGGGGGCGATGGGGCGCTGGGGCCAACGTCCTGACTTTC
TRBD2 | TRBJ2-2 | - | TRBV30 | CAWSVGLAGTGELFF | TGTGCCTGGAGTGTAGGACTAGCGGGAACCGGGGAGCTGTTTTTT
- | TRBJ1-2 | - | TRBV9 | CASSVAGGTEGYTF | TGTGCCAGCAGCGTAGCTGGGGGGACGGAGGGCTACACCTTC
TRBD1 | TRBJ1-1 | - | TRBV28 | CASSSPNDRGTSAFF | TGTGCCAGCAGCTCTCCCAATGACAGGGGAACTTCGGCTTTCTTT
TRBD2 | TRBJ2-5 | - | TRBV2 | CASSGTSGSSETQYF | TGTGCCAGCAGTGGGACTAGCGGGAGTTCAGAGACCCAGTACTTC
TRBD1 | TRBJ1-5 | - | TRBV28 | CASSGGASTGQPQHF | TGTGCCAGCAGTGGGGGAGCATCGACAGGGCAGCCCCAGCATTTT
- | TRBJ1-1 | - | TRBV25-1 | CASSEYQGSRAFF | TGTGCCAGCAGTGAATACCAGGGTTCGAGGGCTTTCTTT
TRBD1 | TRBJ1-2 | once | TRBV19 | CASSIRGTAYGYTF | TGTGCCAGTAGTATTAGAGGGACAGCCTATGGCTACACCTTC
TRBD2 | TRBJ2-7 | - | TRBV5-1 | CASSLGTSGVNEQYF | TGCGCCAGCAGCTTGGGGACTAGCGGGGTAAATGAGCAGTACTTC
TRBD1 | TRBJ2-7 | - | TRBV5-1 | CASSPGTGNSYEQYF | TGCGCCAGCAGCCCCGGGACAGGGAACTCCTACGAGCAGTACTTC
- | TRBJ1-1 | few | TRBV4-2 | CASSQVDRPMNTEAFF | TGTGCCAGCAGCCAAGTAGACAGACCAATGAACACTGAAGCTTTCTTT
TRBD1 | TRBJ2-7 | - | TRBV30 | CAWSGGWDRLLHEQYF | TGTGCCTGGAGTGGTGGATGGGACAGGCTTTTGCACGAGCAGTACTTC
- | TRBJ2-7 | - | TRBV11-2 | CASRQTDSYEQYF | TGTGCCAGCAGGCAAACAGATTCCTACGAGCAGTACTTC
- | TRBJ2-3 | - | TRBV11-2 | CASSLVAGQDTQYF | TGTGCCAGCAGCTTAGTGGCAGGTCAAGATACGCAGTATTTT
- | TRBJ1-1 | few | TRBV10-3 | CAISRENTEAFF | TGTGCCATCAGCAGGGAGAACACTGAAGCTTTCTTT
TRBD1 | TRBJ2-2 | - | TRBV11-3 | CASSRGQGANTGELFF | TGTGCCAGCAGTCGGGGACAGGGGGCGAACACCGGGGAGCTGTTTTTT
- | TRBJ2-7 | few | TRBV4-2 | CASSQDRDLSYEQYF | TGTGCCAGCAGCCAAGATAGGGACTTGTCCTACGAGCAGTACTTC
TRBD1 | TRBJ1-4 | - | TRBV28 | CASSSGQGNEKLFF | TGTGCCAGTTCCTCGGGACAGGGGAATGAAAAACTGTTTTTT
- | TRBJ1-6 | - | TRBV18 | CASSPQSRADSPLHF | TGTGCCAGCTCACCCCAAAGCAGGGCAGACTCACCCCTCCACTTT
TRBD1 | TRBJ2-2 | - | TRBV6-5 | CASSYQAGGWTGELFF | TGTGCCAGCAGTTACCAAGCAGGGGGCTGGACCGGGGAGCTGTTTTTT
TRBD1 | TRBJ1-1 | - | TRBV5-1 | CASRDRDRGSNTEAFF | TGCGCCAGCAGAGACCGGGACAGGGGGTCCAACACTGAAGCTTTCTTT
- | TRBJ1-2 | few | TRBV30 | CASGQSDGYTF | TGTGCCTCTGGACAGTCTGATGGCTACACCTTC
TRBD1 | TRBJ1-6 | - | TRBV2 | CASSDRGRGNSPLHF | TGTGCCAGCAGCGACAGGGGTCGGGGTAATTCACCCCTCCACTTT
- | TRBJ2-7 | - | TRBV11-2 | CASSLARGAIYEQYF | TGTGCCAGCAGCTTAGCACGCGGGGCGATCTACGAGCAGTACTTC
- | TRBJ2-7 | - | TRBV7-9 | CASSLEGHPSSYEQYF | TGTGCCAGCAGCTTGGAAGGACATCCTTCCTCCTACGAGCAGTACTTC
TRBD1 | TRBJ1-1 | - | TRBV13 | CASSPQGQGAMNTEAFF | TGTGCCAGCAGCCCGCAAGGACAGGGGGCGATGAACACTGAAGCTTTCTTT
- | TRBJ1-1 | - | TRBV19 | CASSFGGGVEAFF | TGTGCCAGTAGTTTTGGGGGGGGTGTCGAAGCTTTCTTT
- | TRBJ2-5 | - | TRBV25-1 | CASSKSELETQYF | TGTGCCAGCAGTAAATCCGAGCTGGAGACCCAGTACTTC
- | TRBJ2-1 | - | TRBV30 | CAWSLGSSYNEQFF | TGTGCCTGGAGCCTCGGGAGCTCCTACAATGAGCAGTTCTTC
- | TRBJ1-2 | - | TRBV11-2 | CASSGLMTANYGYTF | TGTGCCAGCAGCGGTCTTATGACAGCTAACTATGGCTACACCTTC
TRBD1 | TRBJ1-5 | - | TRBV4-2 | CASSLDREARQPQHF | TGTGCCAGCAGCCTCGACAGGGAGGCTCGACAGCCCCAGCATTTT
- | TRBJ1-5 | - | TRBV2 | CASSVRVNQPQHF | TGTGCCAGCAGTGTACGGGTCAATCAGCCCCAGCATTTT
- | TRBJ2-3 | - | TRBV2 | CASKYGGGTDTQYF | TGTGCCAGCAAGTACGGCGGGGGCACAGATACGCAGTATTTT
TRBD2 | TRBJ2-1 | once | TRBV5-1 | CASSLAAGGLNEQFF | TGCGCCAGCAGCTTGGCAGCGGGGGGGTTGAATGAGCAGTTCTTC
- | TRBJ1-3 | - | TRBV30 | CARTTGSGNTIYF | TGTGCCCGGACTACAGGGTCTGGAAACACCATATATTTT
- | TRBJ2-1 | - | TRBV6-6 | CASTLSGIYNEQLF | TGTGCCTCTACGCTCTCCGGGATATACAATGAGCAGCTCTTC
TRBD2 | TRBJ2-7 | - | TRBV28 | CATISGLSRREQYF | TGTGCCACCATTAGCGGGCTAAGTAGGCGCGAGCAGTACTTC
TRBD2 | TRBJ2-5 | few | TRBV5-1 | CASSLGRGDEETQYF | TGCGCCAGCAGCTTAGGCCGGGGGGACGAAGAGACCCAGTACTTC
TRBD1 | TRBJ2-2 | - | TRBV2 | CASSGGDRGTGELFF | TGTGCCAGCAGTGGCGGGGACAGGGGCACCGGGGAGCTGTTTTTT
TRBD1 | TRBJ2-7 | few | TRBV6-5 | CASSRTGSLSYEQYF | TGTGCCAGCAGCAGGACAGGGTCCCTCTCCTACGAGCAGTACTTC